This passage covers 5 T cell receptor beta chains from one sample sequenced in a study of blood T cells in healthy people across ages. A second PCR, run for about 6 to 11 cycles, used a sample-barcoded 5' primer plus a J-beta primer mix. TCRdb fed the 5' RACE reads into MiXCR, producing one record per CDR3 protein. This table holds around 670,000 distinct CDR3 sequences, roughly 30% found once. The sequenced material came from blood. These receptors were collected from a woman older than 75 in good health.

V gene TRBV3-1 combines with J gene TRBJ1-2, with TRBD1 identical over 9 bases. V lost 6 bases and J lost 7; bases outside the gene matches: 6. CDR1 LGHDT and CDR2 YNNKEL come from the germline V gene (reference sequence). The CDR3 runs to 13 residues. The CDR3 here is CASRDRGGGGYTF. DNA of the CDR3: TGTGCCAGCAGGGACAGGGGCGGAGGTGGCTACACCTTC. Combining the CDR3 with reference TRBV3-1 and TRBJ1-2 gives the whole variable domain DTAVSQTPKYLVTQMGNDKSIKCEQNLGHDTMYWYKQDSKKFLKIMFSYNNKELIINETVPNRFSPKSPDKAHLNLHINSLELGDSAVYFCASRDRGGGGYTFGSGTRLTVV.

In its sample, this clonotype was seen many times. This chain joins TRBV5-5 and TRBJ2-5; unclear D gene. CDR1 SGHKS and CDR2 YYEKEE come from the germline V gene (reference sequence). The CDR3 has 13 residues. Between the trimmed V and J ends, which lost 2 bases and 3 bases, there was a span of 8 bases. The CDR3 bases are TGTGCCAGCAGCTTTCCAGGAAAAGAGACCCAGTACTTC. It specifies CASSFPGKETQYF.

In regard to this clonotype: A read error may be the cause here, since a much bigger clone is one base away. J is TRBJ2-7 and V is TRBV7-2; D might be TRBD1 or TRBD2, each matching 6 bases. The CDR3 sequence is 12 residues long. The germline V and J ends were trimmed by 5 bases and 6 bases, with 11 bases remaining between them. Germline-derived CDR1 and CDR2 are SGHTA and FQGNSA. DNA for the CDR3: TGTGCCAGCAGCCGGAGGGGGACCGAGCAGTACTTC. It specifies CASSRRGTEQYF.

This clonotype was picked up many times. The V call is TRBV30, the J call TRBJ2-1, with TRBD1 as a possible D gene (5 bases). V lost 3 bases, J lost 6 bases, and 15 bases lay in between. The CDR3 has 14 residues. CDR1 and CDR2 from the germline V gene are GTSNPN and SVGIG (reference sequence). CDR3 bases: TGTGCCTGGAGAGGGGTACTCTGGGGCAATGAGCAGTTCTTC. Translation: CAWRGVLWGNEQFF.

This clonotype was found a few times. A much larger clone lies one base from this, so it may be a read error. V is TRBV30 and J is TRBJ2-5; D is undetermined. CDR1 and CDR2 from the germline V gene are GTSNPN and SVGIG (reference sequence). CDR3 size: 13 residues. Trimming took off 5 bases at V and 11 bases at J, with 21 bases between the two ends. The CDR3 nucleotides are TGTGCCTGGGCAATGGGTAACAACAATGAGCAGTACTTC. Its translation is CAWAMGNNNEQYF.